The 17 T cell receptor beta chains presented below share a single source sample, sequenced in a study of shared clonotypes between healthy human individuals. The repertoire was sequenced with immunoSEQ multiplex PCR; TCRdb's copy has only in-frame clones and lacks some. The table lists hundreds of thousands of clones, about 98% of them singletons. Selected positively for CCR7 and CD45RO-negative, naive CD8 cells excluded terminally differentiated effector memory CD45RA+ cells. Sequencing was performed on naive CD8+ T cells sorted from blood. These receptors were collected from a man aged 25-45 years in good health.

The genes are TRBV9 and TRBJ2-7; D may be TRBD1 (6 bases). Trimming cost V 0 bases and J 1 base, with 14 bases left between them. This CDR3 is 16 amino acids long. CDR1 and CDR2 from the germline V gene are SGDLS and YYNGEE. For the CDR3, the DNA is TGTGCCAGCAGCGTAGAAGGGACATCCTCTTCCTACGAGCAGTACTTC. Protein sequence: CASSVEGTSSSYEQYF.

This sequence joins TRBV7-8 and TRBJ1-5; 7 positions match TRBD1. Germline V gene lookup returns CDR1 SGHVS and CDR2 FQNEAQ. The CDR3 spans 15 residues. J was trimmed by 0 bases and V by 6 bases; bases with no gene match: 5. CDR3 DNA sequence: TGTGCCAGCAGTTCGGGACAGTATAGCAATCAGCCCCAGCATTTT. Translation: CASSSGQYSNQPQHF.

The chain recombines TRBV5-5 with TRBJ1-5; 8 nucleotides match TRBD1. Trimming took 2 bases from V and 3 from J; bases not matched to a gene: 4. Germline CDR1 and CDR2: SGHKS and YYEKEE (reference sequence). This CDR3 contains 15 residues. The CDR3 DNA sequence: TGTGCCAGCAGCTTTATGGGACAGGTCAATCAGCCCCAGCATTTT. Translating gives CASSFMGQVNQPQHF. The full variable domain, with the rest looked up from reference TRBV5-5 and TRBJ1-5, is DAGVTQSPTHLIKTRGQQVTLRCSPISGHKSVSWYQQVLGQGPQFIFQYYEKEERGRGNFPDRFSARQFPNYSSELNVNALLLGDSALYLCASSFMGQVNQPQHFGDGTRLSIL.

This clone was seen just once. The identical CDR3 is also encoded by other nucleotide sequences in the sample. The V gene is TRBV29-1, the J gene TRBJ2-1, with 10 bases that match TRBD2. This CDR3 comprises 14 residues. Trimming removed 2 bases from V and 5 bases from J; junction bases left unmatched: 3. Looked up from germline, CDR1 is SQVTM and CDR2 is ANQGSEA. CDR3: CSVEPSGRNNEQFF. The DNA for the CDR3 is TGCAGCGTTGAACCTAGCGGGAGAAACAATGAGCAGTTCTTC.

This chain uses TRBV28 with TRBJ2-7; 11 bases are a match to TRBD2. Germline CDR1 and CDR2: MDHEN and SYDVKM. This CDR3 comprises 16 residues. Trimming took 3 bases from V and 7 from J; bases not matched to a gene: 11. The CDR3 sequence is CASSFSPGTSGSEQYF. CDR3 sequence (DNA): TGTGCCAGCAGTTTCTCTCCCGGTACTAGCGGGAGTGAGCAGTACTTC.

The rearrangement joins TRBV18 to TRBJ2-3; D perhaps matches TRBD1 (5 bases). Per the germline V gene, CDR1 is KGHSH and CDR2 is LQKENI. The V gene lost 3 bases and the J gene lost 1 base, with 8 bases spanning the gap. The CDR3 spans 14 residues. CDR3 loop: CASSPEQGTDTQYF. CDR3 coding DNA: TGTGCCAGCTCACCTGAACAGGGCACAGATACGCAGTATTTT.

The chain couples TRBV5-1 to TRBJ2-7; a possible D gene is TRBD1 (6 bases). Trimming removed 1 base at V and 3 bases at J, with 20 bases between. This CDR3 is built from 17 residues. Germline values: CDR1 SGHRS, CDR2 YFSETQ. CDR3 sequence: CASSLRNPGHAHYEQYF. The CDR3 DNA sequence: TGCGCCAGCAGCTTGCGGAACCCGGGACATGCCCACTACGAGCAGTACTTC.

The count of this clone is one. The chain has TRBV11-3 and TRBJ2-5, with D perhaps being TRBD1 or TRBD2 (5 bases each). Germline loops: CDR1 SGHNT, CDR2 YENEEA. The CDR3 has 14 residues. With 5 bases removed from V and 3 bases from J, the gap between germline ends came to 13 bases. CDR3 DNA: TGTGCCAGCAGCCACTGGGGGATAGAAGAGACCCAGTACTTC. This encodes CASSHWGIEETQYF.

The V gene is TRBV28, the J gene TRBJ2-5; 9 nucleotides align to TRBD1. CDR1 is MDHEN, CDR2 SYDVKM, per germline. CDR3 length equals 15 residues. V lost 6 bases and J lost 2; bases outside the gene matches: 7. CDR3 protein: CASSPDRGRQETQYF. CDR3 coding DNA: TGTGCCAGCAGCCCGGACAGGGGTAGGCAAGAGACCCAGTACTTC.

The V call is TRBV14, the J call TRBJ2-2; a possible D gene is TRBD2 (5 bases). Germline CDR1 and CDR2: SGHDN and FVKESK. Trimming removed 4 bases at V and 6 bases at J, with 15 bases between. CDR3 size: 15 residues. This CDR3 is CASSPWTGKAGELFF. In DNA form, the CDR3 reads TGTGCCAGCAGCCCTTGGACGGGAAAGGCCGGGGAGCTGTTTTTT.

The chain links TRBV11-2 to TRBJ2-3; 8 nucleotides line up with TRBD2. Germline V gene lookup returns CDR1 SGHAT and CDR2 FQNNGV. This CDR3 is built from 16 residues. V lost 3 bases, J lost 6 bases, and 11 bases stayed unmatched. In nucleotides, the CDR3 is TGTGCCAGCAGCTTTTATGTCTCGGGAGGGAACGATACGCAGTATTTT. This gives the protein CASSFYVSGGNDTQYF.

This clone was seen once. The V and J genes are TRBV7-9 and TRBJ2-1, with 7 bases that match TRBD1. The CDR3 sequence is 14 residues long. CDR1 and CDR2 from the germline V gene are SEHNR and FQNEAQ (reference sequence). Trimming took 5 bases from V and 5 from J; bases not matched to a gene: 6. CDR3 residues: CASSPRDSHNEQFF. The CDR3 DNA is TGTGCCAGCAGCCCCCGGGACAGTCACAATGAGCAGTTCTTC.

J is TRBJ1-2 and V is TRBV6-5; 7 nucleotides agree with TRBD1. The CDR3 has 15 residues. The germline gives CDR1 MNHEY, CDR2 SVGAGI. V was pared by 0 bases and J by 3 bases, with 4 bases of the junction left unmatched. The CDR3: CASSYSGDSDYGYTF. The DNA for the CDR3 is TGTGCCAGCAGTTACTCGGGGGACAGCGACTATGGCTACACCTTC.

V usage is TRBV29-1 and J usage is TRBJ2-7; TRBD2 matches 7 bases. The trim removed 1 base at V and 0 bases at J, leaving 3 bases unmatched. The CDR3 covers 14 residues. Germline values: CDR1 SQVTM, CDR2 ANQGSEA. For the CDR3, the DNA is TGCAGCGTTGAAGGAGCGGGGAACTCCTACGAGCAGTACTTC. Translated, it gives CSVEGAGNSYEQYF.

The chain combines TRBV7-2 with TRBJ2-3; D is undetermined. The CDR3 extends over 13 amino acids. Trimming shortened V by 4 bases and J by 5 bases, and 10 bases separated the two germline ends. CDR1 is SGHTA and CDR2 is FQGNSA in the germline V gene. CDR3 in DNA: TGTGCCAGCAGCTCGACTGCGGTAGATACGCAGTATTTT. The encoded protein is CASSSTAVDTQYF.

The rearrangement links TRBV9 to TRBJ2-6; possibly TRBD1 for D (6 bases). The CDR3 spans 16 residues. Germline V gene sequence: CDR1 SGDLS, CDR2 YYNGEE. V lost 4 bases, J lost 0 bases, and 11 bases lay in between. As DNA, the CDR3 is TGTGCCAGCAGCCCCCGCAGGGGCTCTGGGGCCAACGTCCTGACTTTC. Translating gives CASSPRRGSGANVLTF.

The rearrangement joins TRBV11-3 to TRBJ2-3, with a tentative D call TRBD2 (6 bases). CDR3 size: 16 residues. The V end lost 1 base, the J end lost 0 bases, and 11 bases lay between the germline ends. CDR1 SGHNT and CDR2 YENEEA come from the germline V gene. The CDR3 loop is CASSLGRGRSTDTQYF. CDR3 DNA sequence: TGTGCCAGCAGCTTAGGGCGGGGCAGAAGCACAGATACGCAGTATTTT.